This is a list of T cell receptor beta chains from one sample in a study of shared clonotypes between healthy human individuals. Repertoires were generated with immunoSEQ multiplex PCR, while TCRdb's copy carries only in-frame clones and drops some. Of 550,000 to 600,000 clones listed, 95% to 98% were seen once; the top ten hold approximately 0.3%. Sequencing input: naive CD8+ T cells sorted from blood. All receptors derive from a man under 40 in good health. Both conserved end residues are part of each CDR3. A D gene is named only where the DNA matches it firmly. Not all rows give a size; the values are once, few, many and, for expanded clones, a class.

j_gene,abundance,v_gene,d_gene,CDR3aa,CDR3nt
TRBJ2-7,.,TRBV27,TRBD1,CASSLARTGSYEQYF,TGTGCCAGCAGTTTAGCCCGGACAGGGTCCTACGAGCAGTACTTC
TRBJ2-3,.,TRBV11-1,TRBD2,CASSPGGLAGGPSTDTQYF,TGTGCCAGCAGCCCAGGAGGACTAGCGGGAGGGCCGAGCACAGATACGCAGTATTTT
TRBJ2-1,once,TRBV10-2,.,CASSAGEQFF,TGCGCCAGCAGTGCCGGTGAGCAGTTCTTC
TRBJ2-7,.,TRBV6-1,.,CASSALTESYEQYF,TGTGCCAGCAGTGCCCTAACAGAAAGCTACGAGCAGTACTTC
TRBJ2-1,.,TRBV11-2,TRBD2,CASSYFSGGAYEQFF,TGTGCCAGCAGTTACTTTAGCGGGGGAGCTTATGAGCAGTTCTTC
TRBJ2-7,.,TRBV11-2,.,CASSWTARGYYEQYF,TGTGCCAGCAGCTGGACTGCACGAGGGTACTACGAGCAGTACTTC
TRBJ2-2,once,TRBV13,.,CASSWRGSFRDGELFF,TGTGCCAGCAGCTGGAGAGGTTCGTTCAGGGACGGGGAGCTGTTTTTT
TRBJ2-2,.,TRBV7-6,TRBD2,CASSLAKASGGIRRGELFF,TGTGCCAGCAGCTTAGCGAAGGCTAGCGGGGGTATACGGCGCGGGGAGCTGTTTTTT
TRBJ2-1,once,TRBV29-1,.,CSVGLVYRVNNEQFF,TGCAGCGTTGGCCTGGTATACAGGGTAAACAATGAGCAGTTCTTC
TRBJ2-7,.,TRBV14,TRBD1,CASSHPGQPTYEQYF,TGTGCCAGCAGTCACCCGGGACAGCCTACCTACGAGCAGTACTTC
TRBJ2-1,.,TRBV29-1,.,CSGIGMSSYNEQFF,TGCAGCGGGATCGGGATGAGCTCCTACAATGAGCAGTTCTTC
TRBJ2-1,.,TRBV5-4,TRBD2,CASSFEDGTSQFF,TGTGCCAGCAGCTTCGAGGACGGGACTAGTCAGTTCTTC
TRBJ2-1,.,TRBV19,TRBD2,CASSLLADYNEQFF,TGTGCCAGTAGTCTGCTAGCGGACTACAATGAGCAGTTCTTC
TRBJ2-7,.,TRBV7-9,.,CASSLSNRAGEQYF,TGTGCCAGCAGCTTAAGTAACAGGGCGGGAGAGCAGTACTTC
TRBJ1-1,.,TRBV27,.,CASSSYERGHTEAFF,TGTGCCAGCAGTTCCTACGAGAGGGGCCACACTGAAGCTTTCTTT
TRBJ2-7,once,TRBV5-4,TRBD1,CASSPGQGGAYEQYF,TGTGCCAGCAGCCCGGGACAGGGGGGAGCCTACGAGCAGTACTTC
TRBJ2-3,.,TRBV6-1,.,CASSGHTDTQYF,TGTGCCAGCAGTGGCCACACAGATACGCAGTATTTT
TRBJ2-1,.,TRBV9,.,CASSSSGEEVDEQFF,TGTGCCAGCAGCTCCTCGGGAGAGGAGGTGGATGAGCAGTTCTTC
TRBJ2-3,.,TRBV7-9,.,CASSSLSTGITDTQYF,TGTGCCAGCAGCTCCCTATCTACAGGGATCACAGATACGCAGTATTTT
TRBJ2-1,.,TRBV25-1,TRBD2,CASSDMTTSGAYNEQFF,TGTGCCAGCAGTGATATGACTACTAGCGGGGCATACAATGAGCAGTTCTTC
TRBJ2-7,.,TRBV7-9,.,CASSPGESVWQYF,TGTGCCAGCAGCCCAGGCGAGTCAGTGTGGCAGTACTTC
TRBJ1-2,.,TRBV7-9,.,CASSAEGPTAGGYTF,TGTGCCAGCAGCGCGGAGGGACCGACAGCCGGGGGCTACACCTTC